This note documents a single T cell receptor beta chain sequence. The sample originates from a study of blood T cell repertoires in COVID-19. About the research overall: Material from acute and convalescent COVID-19 was sourced from the United States, Italy and Spain. PBMCs, B-cell-depleted T cells, or T cells provided the cDNA or gDNA that made up the material.

V shed 0 bases, J shed 9 bases, and the junction held 12 bases outside the gene matches. The germline V gene encodes CDR1 MGHRA and CDR2 YSYEKL. The CDR3 has 17 amino acids. Methods used by the authors: By means of reference gene primer amplification, nucleated cell counts were estimated. Measured with immunoSEQ multiplex PCR; TCRdb has only the in-frame clones, and not every one. V and J calls and clone size are as listed in that table; D and trimming were resolved from the DNA. The sample lists 240,000 or so clones, over 65% seen once, with over 3% in the top ten. Material: peripheral blood. This rearrangement joins TRBV4-1 to TRBJ2-1, with 9 bases fitting TRBD2. The sequence was obtained from a woman aged 80 or over with acute or convalescent COVID-19. CDR3 nucleotide sequence: TGCGCCAGCAGCCAAGACGCCGGGCGGGGGGGCCGGAGTGAGCAGTTCTTC. This encodes CASSQDAGRGGRSEQFF.